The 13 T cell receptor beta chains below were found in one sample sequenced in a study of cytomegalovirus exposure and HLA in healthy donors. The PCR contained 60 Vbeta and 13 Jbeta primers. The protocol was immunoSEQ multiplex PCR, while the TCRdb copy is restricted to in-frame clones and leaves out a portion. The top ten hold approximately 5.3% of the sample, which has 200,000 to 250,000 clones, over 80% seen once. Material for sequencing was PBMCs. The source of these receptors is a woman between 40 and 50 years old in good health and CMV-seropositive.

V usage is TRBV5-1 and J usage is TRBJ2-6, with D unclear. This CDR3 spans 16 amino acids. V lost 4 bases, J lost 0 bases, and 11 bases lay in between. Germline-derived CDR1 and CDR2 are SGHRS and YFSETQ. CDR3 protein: CASSPQASSGANVLTF. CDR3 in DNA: TGCGCCAGCAGCCCGCAGGCCAGCTCTGGGGCCAACGTCCTGACTTTC. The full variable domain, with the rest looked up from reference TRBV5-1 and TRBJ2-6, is KAGVTQTPRYLIKTRGQQVTLSCSPISGHRSVSWYQQTPGQGLQFLFEYFSETQRNKGNFPGRFSGRQFSNSRSEMNVSTLELGDSALYLCASSPQASSGANVLTFGAGSRLTVL.

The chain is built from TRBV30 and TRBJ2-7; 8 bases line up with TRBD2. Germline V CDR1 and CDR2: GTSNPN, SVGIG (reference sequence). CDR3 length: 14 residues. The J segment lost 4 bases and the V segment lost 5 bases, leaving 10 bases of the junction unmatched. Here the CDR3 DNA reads TGTGCCTGGGGAACAAGCGGGAGTCGGTACGAGCAGTACTTC. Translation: CAWGTSGSRYEQYF. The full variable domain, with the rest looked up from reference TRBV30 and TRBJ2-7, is SQTIHQWPATLVQPVGSPLSLECTVEGTSNPNLYWYRQAAGRGLQLLFYSVGIGQISSEVPQNLSASRPQDRQFILSSKKLLLSDSGFYLCAWGTSGSRYEQYFGPGTRLTVT.

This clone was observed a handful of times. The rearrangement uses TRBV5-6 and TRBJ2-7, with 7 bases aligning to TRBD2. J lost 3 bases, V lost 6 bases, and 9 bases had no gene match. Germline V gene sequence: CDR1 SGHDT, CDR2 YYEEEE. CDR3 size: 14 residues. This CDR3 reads CASTDRTGGYEQYF. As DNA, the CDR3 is TGTGCCAGCACCGACCGTACGGGGGGCTACGAGCAGTACTTC.

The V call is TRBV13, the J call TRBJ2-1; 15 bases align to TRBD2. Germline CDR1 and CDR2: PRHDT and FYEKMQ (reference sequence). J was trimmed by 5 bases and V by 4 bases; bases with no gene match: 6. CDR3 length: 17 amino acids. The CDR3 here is CASSYRTSGRGNNEQFF. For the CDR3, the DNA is TGTGCCAGCAGCTATAGGACTAGCGGGAGGGGAAACAATGAGCAGTTCTTC.

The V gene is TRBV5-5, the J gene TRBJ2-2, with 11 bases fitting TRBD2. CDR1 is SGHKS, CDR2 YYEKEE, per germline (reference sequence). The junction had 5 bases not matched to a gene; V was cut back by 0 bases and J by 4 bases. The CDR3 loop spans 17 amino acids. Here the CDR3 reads CASSLASGRLSTGELFF. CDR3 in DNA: TGTGCCAGCAGCTTGGCTAGCGGGAGGTTGAGCACCGGGGAGCTGTTTTTT.

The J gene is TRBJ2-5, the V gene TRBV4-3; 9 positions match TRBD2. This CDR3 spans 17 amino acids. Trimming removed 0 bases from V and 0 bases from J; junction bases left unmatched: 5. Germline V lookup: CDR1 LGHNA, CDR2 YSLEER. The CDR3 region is CASSQDLLAGYQETQYF. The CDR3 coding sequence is TGCGCCAGCAGCCAAGATTTACTAGCGGGTTACCAAGAGACCCAGTACTTC.

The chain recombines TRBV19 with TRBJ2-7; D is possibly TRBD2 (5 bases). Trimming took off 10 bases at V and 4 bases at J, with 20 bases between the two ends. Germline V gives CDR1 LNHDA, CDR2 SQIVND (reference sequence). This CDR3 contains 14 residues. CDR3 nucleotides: TGTGCCACCCACGAGCCCGGGCGAGGGTACGAGCAGTACTTC. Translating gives CATHEPGRGYEQYF. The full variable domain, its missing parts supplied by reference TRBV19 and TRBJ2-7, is DGGITQSPKYLFRKEGQNVTLSCEQNLNHDAMYWYRQDPGQGLRLIYYSQIVNDFQKGDIAEGYSVSREKKESFPLTVTSAQKNPTAFYLCATHEPGRGYEQYFGPGTRLTVT.

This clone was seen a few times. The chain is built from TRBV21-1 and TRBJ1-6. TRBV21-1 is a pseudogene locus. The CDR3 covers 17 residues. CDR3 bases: TGTGCCAGCAGCAAATCCAATATAGGCGGCCGGGGGTCACCCCTCCACTTT. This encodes CASSKSNIGGRGSPLHF.

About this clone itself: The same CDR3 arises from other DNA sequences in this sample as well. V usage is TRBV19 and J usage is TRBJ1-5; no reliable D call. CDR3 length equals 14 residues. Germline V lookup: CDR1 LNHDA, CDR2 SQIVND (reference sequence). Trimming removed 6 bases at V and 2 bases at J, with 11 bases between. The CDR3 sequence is CASSQTGGNQPQHF. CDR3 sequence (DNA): TGTGCCAGTAGCCAGACCGGAGGCAATCAGCCCCAGCATTTT.

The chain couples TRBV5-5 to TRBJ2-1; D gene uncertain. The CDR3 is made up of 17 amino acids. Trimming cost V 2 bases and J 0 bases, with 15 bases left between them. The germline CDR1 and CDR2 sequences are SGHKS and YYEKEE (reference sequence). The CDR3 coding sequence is TGTGCCAGCAGCTTTTCCCCCAGAACAAGCTCCTACAATGAGCAGTTCTTC. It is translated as CASSFSPRTSSYNEQFF.

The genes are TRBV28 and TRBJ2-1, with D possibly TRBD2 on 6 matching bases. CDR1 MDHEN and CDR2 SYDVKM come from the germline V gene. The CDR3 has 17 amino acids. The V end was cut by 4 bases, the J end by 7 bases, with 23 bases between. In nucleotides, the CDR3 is TGTGCCAGCAGTTGGACGGGACTGACTAAAATGGGGAATGAGCAGTTCTTC. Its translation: CASSWTGLTKMGNEQFF.

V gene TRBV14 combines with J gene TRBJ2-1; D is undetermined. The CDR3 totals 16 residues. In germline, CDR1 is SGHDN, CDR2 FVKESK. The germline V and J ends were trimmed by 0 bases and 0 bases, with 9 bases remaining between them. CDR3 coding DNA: TGTGCCAGCAGCCAAGAGAGGATTAGCTCCTACAATGAGCAGTTCTTC. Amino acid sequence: CASSQERISSYNEQFF.

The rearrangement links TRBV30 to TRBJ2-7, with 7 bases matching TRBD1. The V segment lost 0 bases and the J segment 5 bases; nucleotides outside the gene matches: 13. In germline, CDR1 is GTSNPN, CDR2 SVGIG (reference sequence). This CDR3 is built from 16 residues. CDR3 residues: CAWSVARGQLGNEQYF. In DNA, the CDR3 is TGTGCCTGGAGTGTGGCTAGGGGGCAGCTAGGGAACGAGCAGTACTTC.